These T cell receptor beta chains were read from a single sample in a study of identical twins. Via MiXCR, TCRdb re-called the 5' RACE reads, giving one row per CDR3 protein. The sample includes a few hundred thousand distinct CDR3 sequences, approximately 8.3% of them seen just once. A further study also used this sample, focusing on yellow fever vaccine responses in identical twins.

The sequenced sample was CD8+ T cells sorted from blood. Source of these receptors: a woman aged 18-29 years in good health. The CDR3 runs from the conserved cysteine through the conserved F or W. The D gene is left open where the match is weak. Some rows mark clone size as missing; the rest say once, few, many or name a class of expanded clone.

abundance | d_gene | j_gene | v_gene | CDR3nt | CDR3aa
many | NA | TRBJ1-2 | TRBV15 | TGTGCCACCAGCAGCGAGGGAGCCTTCTATGGCTACACCTTC | CATSSEGAFYGYTF
NA | NA | TRBJ1-5 | TRBV6-2/TRBV6-3 | TGTGCCAGCAGTTACATGGGGAATCAGCCCCAGCATTTT | CASSYMGNQPQHF
many | NA | TRBJ2-5 | TRBV4-1 | TGCGCCAGCAGCCTCTCCGTTCAACAAGAGACCCAGTACTTC | CASSLSVQQETQYF
NA | TRBD1 | TRBJ1-2 | TRBV11-2 | TGTGCCAGCAGATATGGACAGGAGGATGGCTACACCTTC | CASRYGQEDGYTF
many | NA | TRBJ2-7 | TRBV29-1 | TGCAGCGTTGAAGGGCTCTCCCACGAGCAGTACTTC | CSVEGLSHEQYF
NA | TRBD1 | TRBJ2-7 | TRBV29-1 | TGCAGCGCAACAGGGGATTCCTTCTCCTACGAGCAGTACTTC | CSATGDSFSYEQYF
few | NA | TRBJ2-7 | TRBV20-1 | TGCAGTGCGAAACCCTGGGACTACGAGCAGTACTTC | CSAKPWDYEQYF
NA | TRBD2 | TRBJ2-3 | TRBV20-1 | TGCAGTGCTAGAGTGGTGCCACGGACTAGCGGGAGTGATACGCAGTATTTT | CSARVVPRTSGSDTQYF
NA | NA | TRBJ2-7 | TRBV4-3 | TGCGCCAGCAGCCAAGATCGCGTAACAGGGACCACCTACGAGCAGTACTTC | CASSQDRVTGTTYEQYF
many | NA | TRBJ2-1 | TRBV27 | TGTGCCAGCAGTGGATCTGGTATGGGTGAGCAGTTCTTC | CASSGSGMGEQFF
few | NA | TRBJ2-7 | TRBV4-3 | TGCGCCAGCAGCCAAGATCGCGGGACCTTCTACGAGCAGTACTTC | CASSQDRGTFYEQYF
many | NA | TRBJ2-5 | TRBV7-2 | TGTGCCAGCAGCTTCTACATCCAAGAGACCCAGTACTTC | CASSFYIQETQYF
few | NA | TRBJ2-2 | TRBV24-1 | TGTGCCACCAGTGACTACGGGACGACCGGGGAGCTGTTTTTT | CATSDYGTTGELFF
few | NA | TRBJ2-3 | TRBV27 | TGTGCCACCAACAACGGGGCCACAGATACGCAGTATTTT | CATNNGATDTQYF
NA | TRBD2 | TRBJ2-2 | TRBV4-3 | TGCGCCAGCAGCCAAGATCGGCGCGGGAGGGCCGCCGGGGAGCTGTTTTTT | CASSQDRRGRAAGELFF
many | TRBD2 | TRBJ2-1 | TRBV7-6 | TGTGCCAGCAGCTTAGGGGGGGGGTTCGGCAATGAGCAGTTCTTC | CASSLGGGFGNEQFF
NA | NA | TRBJ2-3 | TRBV7-9 | TGTGCCAGCAGCACACGGGACGAGATGGATCCAGATACGCAGTATTTT | CASSTRDEMDPDTQYF
NA | NA | TRBJ2-5 | TRBV6-1 | TGTGCCAGCAGTGACCGACTGAAAACGTACCAAGAGACCCAGTACTTC | CASSDRLKTYQETQYF
NA | TRBD1 | TRBJ2-3 | TRBV6-1 | TGTGCCAGCAGACACACAATCCAGGGGGCGCTGACAGATACGCAGTATTTT | CASRHTIQGALTDTQYF
once | TRBD2 | TRBJ2-1 | TRBV2 | TGTGCCAGCAGTGAATCGTCTAGCGGGAGCGATGAGCAGTTCTTC | CASSESSSGSDEQFF
NA | NA | TRBJ2-1 | TRBV4-2 | TGTGCCAGCAGACCGGAAGGGGATGAGCAGTTCTTC | CASRPEGDEQFF
NA | NA | TRBJ1-1 | TRBV10-3 | TGTGCCATCAGGGACACAAACACTGAAGCTTTCTTT | CAIRDTNTEAFF
few | NA | TRBJ2-5 | TRBV20-1 | TGCAGTGAAAGGGGTCTAGCAGAAGAGACCCAGTACTTC | CSERGLAEETQYF
few | NA | TRBJ1-1 | TRBV3-1 | TGTGCCAGCAGCCAAGTGAGGGAGAGGGCTGAAGCTTTCTTT | CASSQVRERAEAFF
NA | NA | TRBJ2-3 | TRBV6-5 | TGTGCCAGCAATTCAGGAGACACAGATACGCAGTATTTT | CASNSGDTDTQYF
many | NA | TRBJ2-5 | TRBV15 | TGTGCCACCAGCAGAGGAACAATCCAAGAGACCCAGTACTTC | CATSRGTIQETQYF
NA | NA | TRBJ2-1 | TRBV7-9 | TGTGCCAGCACCCAGGGTACGAATGAGCAGTTCTTC | CASTQGTNEQFF
many | NA | TRBJ2-1 | TRBV7-2 | TGTGCCAGCAGCCTAAGGACTATTCTGTCCTACAATGAGCAGTTCTTC | CASSLRTILSYNEQFF
few | NA | TRBJ1-1 | TRBV4-3 | TGCGCCAGCAGCCAAGTTATGAGCACTGAAGCTTTCTTT | CASSQVMSTEAFF
few | TRBD2 | TRBJ2-5 | TRBV2 | TGTGCCAGCTCCGGAGCGGGAGGGCCTGGGGAGACCCAGTACTTC | CASSGAGGPGETQYF
few | NA | TRBJ1-2 | TRBV9 | TGTGCCAGCAGCGCGAATCCCCAAACCACCAACTATGGCTACACCTTC | CASSANPQTTNYGYTF
many | NA | TRBJ2-3 | TRBV6-4 | TGTGCCAACTCTCTGAACAGGGATCCTTTACATACGCAGTATTTT | CANSLNRDPLHTQYF
NA | NA | TRBJ2-1 | TRBV2 | TGTGCCAGCAGTGGCCTTAGCGATGAGCAGTTCTTC | CASSGLSDEQFF
NA | NA | TRBJ2-7 | TRBV20-1 | TGCAGTGCTCCACAGGGATACGAGCAGTACTTC | CSAPQGYEQYF
few | TRBD2 | TRBJ2-2 | TRBV15 | TGTGCCACCAGCAGAGATGTTACTAGCGGGGGGCCGGGCGGGGAGCTGTTTTTT | CATSRDVTSGGPGGELFF
NA | TRBD1 | TRBJ2-5 | TRBV28 | TGTGCCAGCAGTTCCCACCGGGACAGTGAAGAGACCCAGTACTTC | CASSSHRDSEETQYF
NA | NA | TRBJ2-3 | TRBV20-1 | TGCAGTGCTAGTCCCACTAGAGGAAAAGACACAGATACGCAGTATTTT | CSASPTRGKDTDTQYF
NA | TRBD2 | TRBJ2-1 | TRBV15 | TGTGCCACCAGCAGTCATAGGACTAGCGGGAAGGAAAATGAGCAGTTCTTC | CATSSHRTSGKENEQFF
NA | TRBD2 | TRBJ2-3 | TRBV12-3/TRBV12-4 | TGTGCCAGCAGTCAGACCCCGGGAGGCGTGGCAGATACGCAGTATTTT | CASSQTPGGVADTQYF
NA | NA | TRBJ1-3 | TRBV20-1 | TGCAGTGCTAGGGCCCGGATTGGAAACACCATATATTTT | CSARARIGNTIYF
few | NA | TRBJ1-1 | TRBV15 | TGTGCCACCAGCGTGAGCAGGACATTGAACACTGAAGCTTTCTTT | CATSVSRTLNTEAFF
few | TRBD1 | TRBJ2-1 | TRBV7-9 | TGTGCCAGCGCGGGGGACAGGGCGAGGTACAATGAGCAGTTCTTC | CASAGDRARYNEQFF
NA | NA | TRBJ1-1 | TRBV5-5 | TGTGCCAGCAGCTCCTCCAACCGGGTCCTAAGGGACACTGAAGCTTTCTTT | CASSSSNRVLRDTEAFF
few | TRBD1 | TRBJ1-2 | TRBV23-1 | TGCGCCAGCAGTCTTACGACAGGGAACTATGGCTACACCTTC | CASSLTTGNYGYTF
NA | NA | TRBJ2-2 | TRBV10-3 | TGTGCCATCAGTGAGAGCAGGGACACCGGGGAGCTGTTTTTT | CAISESRDTGELFF
few | NA | TRBJ2-7 | TRBV7-9 | TGTGCCAGCAGTACCCTAACTTCGTACGAGCAGTACTTC | CASSTLTSYEQYF
many | NA | TRBJ2-5 | TRBV12-3/TRBV12-4 | TGTGCCAGCAGTCCCCCAAGCGGCCAAGAGACCCAGTACTTC | CASSPPSGQETQYF
NA | NA | TRBJ2-1 | TRBV6-2/TRBV6-3 | TGTGCCAGCAGTTACGTTTTCCGTGAGCAGTTCTTC | CASSYVFREQFF
many | TRBD2 | TRBJ2-3 | TRBV20-1 | TGCAGTGCCCGGGAGGTCACAGATACGCAGTATTTT | CSAREVTDTQYF
NA | NA | TRBJ1-2 | TRBV30 | TGTGCCGGACCGGGGGCAAAGCGAGGCTACACCTTC | CAGPGAKRGYTF